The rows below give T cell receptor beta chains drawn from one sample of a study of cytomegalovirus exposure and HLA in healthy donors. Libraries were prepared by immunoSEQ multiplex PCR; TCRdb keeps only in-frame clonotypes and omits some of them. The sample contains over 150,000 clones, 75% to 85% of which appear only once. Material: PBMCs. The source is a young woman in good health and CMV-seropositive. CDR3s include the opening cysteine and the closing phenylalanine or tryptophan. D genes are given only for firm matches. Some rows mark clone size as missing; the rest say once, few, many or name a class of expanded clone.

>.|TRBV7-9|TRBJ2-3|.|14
TGTGCCAGCACCGTAGGGGGGGAAAGTGGTACGCAGTATTTT
CASTVGGESGTQYF
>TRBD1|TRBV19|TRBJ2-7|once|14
TGTGCCAGTAGTTCTGGGACAGGGCCCAGGGAGCAGTACTTC
CASSSGTGPREQYF
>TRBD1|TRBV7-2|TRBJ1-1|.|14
TGTGCCAGCAGAACGGGACAGGAGAACACTGAAGCTTTCTTT
CASRTGQENTEAFF
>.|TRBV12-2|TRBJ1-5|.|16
TGTGCAAGTCGCTTAGCAAGGAGGATCTGCAATCAGCCCCAGCATTTT
CASRLARRICNQPQHF
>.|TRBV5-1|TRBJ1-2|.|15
TGCGCCAGCAGCCCGCGGGCCCTAGATAACTATGGCTACACCTTC
CASSPRALDNYGYTF
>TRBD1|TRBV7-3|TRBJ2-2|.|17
TGTGCCAGCAGCCAAACAGACAGGGCGGGTACTTCCGGGGAGCTGTTTTTT
CASSQTDRAGTSGELFF
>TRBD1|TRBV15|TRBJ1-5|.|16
TGTGCCACCAGCAGGACAGGGGAGAGGAGCAATCAGCCCCAGCATTTT
CATSRTGERSNQPQHF
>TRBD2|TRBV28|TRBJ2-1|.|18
TGTGCCAGCAGTTTACAGGGACTAGCGGGAGGGCCTAGCAATGAGCAGTTCTTC
CASSLQGLAGGPSNEQFF
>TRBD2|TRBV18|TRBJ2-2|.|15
TGTGCCAGCTCACCACGGGGCGGGAGCACCGGGGAGCTGTTTTTT
CASSPRGGSTGELFF
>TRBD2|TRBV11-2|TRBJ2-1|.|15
TGTGCCAGCAGCTCCGGGACTAACCCACCGTACGAGCAGTTCTTC
CASSSGTNPPYEQFF
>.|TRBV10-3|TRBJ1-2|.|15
TGTGCCATCAGTGAGCGGGACATATTAGACCATGGCTACACCTTC
CAISERDILDHGYTF
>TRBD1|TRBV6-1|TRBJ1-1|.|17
TGTGCCAGCAGTGCCAGACAGGGGATGACCCTGAACACTGAAGCTTTCTTT
CASSARQGMTLNTEAFF
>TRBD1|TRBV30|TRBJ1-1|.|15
TGTGCCTGGAGTGTCCCGGACAGGGCGAACACTGAAGCTTTCTTT
CAWSVPDRANTEAFF
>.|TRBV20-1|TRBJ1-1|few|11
TGCAGTGCTTTGAGAGGGACTGAAGCTTTCTTT
CSALRGTEAFF
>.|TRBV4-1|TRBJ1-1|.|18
TGCGCCAGCAGCCAAGTATCCTACGGACAGCTCATGAACACTGAAGCTTTCTTT
CASSQVSYGQLMNTEAFF
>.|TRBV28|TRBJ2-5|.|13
TGTGCCAGCAGTCACGGAGTTGGGGAGACCCAGTACTTC
CASSHGVGETQYF
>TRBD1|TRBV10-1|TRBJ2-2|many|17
TGCGCCAGCAGTGAGCTAACAGACAGGGTTGACACCGGGGAGCTGTTTTTT
CASSELTDRVDTGELFF
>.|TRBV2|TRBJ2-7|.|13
TGTGCCAGCAGCCCTACAGAGGGCCACGAGCAGTACTTC
CASSPTEGHEQYF
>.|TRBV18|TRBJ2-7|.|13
TGTGCCAGCTCACCACCGGGACAAATTGAGCAGTACTTC
CASSPPGQIEQYF
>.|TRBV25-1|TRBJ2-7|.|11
TGTGCCAGTCAACAGGGTTACGAGCAGTACTTC
CASQQGYEQYF
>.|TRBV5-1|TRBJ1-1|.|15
TGCGCCAGCAGCTTGGAATCCCGGGGGGTCACTGAAGCTTTCTTT
CASSLESRGVTEAFF
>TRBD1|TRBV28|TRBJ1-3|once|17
TGTGCCAGCAGTTTTCTTCGGGACAGGGGGCCTGGAAACACCATATATTTT
CASSFLRDRGPGNTIYF
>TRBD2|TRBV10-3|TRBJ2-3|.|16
TGTGCCATCAGCCAGTTAGCGGGAGAGGGTACAGATACGCAGTATTTT
CAISQLAGEGTDTQYF
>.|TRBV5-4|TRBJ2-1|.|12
TGTGCCAGCAGCGACAGGTACAATGAGCAGTTCTTC
CASSDRYNEQFF
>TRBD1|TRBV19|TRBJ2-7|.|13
TGTGCCAGTAGTAGGACAGGGACCTACGAGCAGTACTTC
CASSRTGTYEQYF
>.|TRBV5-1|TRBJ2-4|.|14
TGCGCCAGCAGCTTGGATACAGGGTTAAACATTCAGTACTTC
CASSLDTGLNIQYF
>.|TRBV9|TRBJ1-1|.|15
TGTGCCAGCAGCGACCCCGGGACATCGAACACTGAAGCTTTCTTT
CASSDPGTSNTEAFF
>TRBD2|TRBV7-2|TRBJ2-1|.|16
TGTGCCAGCAGCTCCGGACTAGCGGCCTCCTACAATGAGCAGTTCTTC
CASSSGLAASYNEQFF
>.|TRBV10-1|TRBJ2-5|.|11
TGCGCCAGCAGTGCCGGGGAGACCCAGTACTTC
CASSAGETQYF
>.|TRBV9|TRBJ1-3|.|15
TGTGCCAGCAGTGCTAGGGGCAGCTCTGGAAACACCATATATTTT
CASSARGSSGNTIYF
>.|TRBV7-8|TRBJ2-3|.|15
TGTGCCAGCGGGATCCGGGAGCTTAACACAGATACGCAGTATTTT
CASGIRELNTDTQYF
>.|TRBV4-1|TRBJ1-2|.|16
TGCGCCAGCAGCCAATTTTCGACACACGCCCCCTATGGCTACACCTTC
CASSQFSTHAPYGYTF
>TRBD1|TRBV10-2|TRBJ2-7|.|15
TGCGCCAGCAGTGAGACCGGGACAGGGGCCTACGAGCAGTACTTC
CASSETGTGAYEQYF
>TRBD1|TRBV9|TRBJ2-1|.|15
TGTGCCAGCAGCGCCTCGGGACAGTTACTCGATGAGCAGTTCTTC
CASSASGQLLDEQFF
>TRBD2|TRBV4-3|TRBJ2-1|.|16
TGCGCCAGCAGCCAACTACCGGGACTAGCGGGATTGGAGCAGTTCTTC
CASSQLPGLAGLEQFF
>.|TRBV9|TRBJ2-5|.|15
TGTGCCAGCAGCGTATTGGGCTTGAACCAAGAGACCCAGTACTTC
CASSVLGLNQETQYF
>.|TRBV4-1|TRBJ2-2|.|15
TGCGCCAGCAGCCAAGTGCAGGGAGGCGGCGGGGAGCTGTTTTTT
CASSQVQGGGGELFF
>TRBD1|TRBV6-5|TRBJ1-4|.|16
TGTGCCAGCAGTTACGCCGGACAGGGCGAGCGGGAAAAACTGTTTTTT
CASSYAGQGEREKLFF
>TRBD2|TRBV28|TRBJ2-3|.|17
TGTGCCAGCAGTTTACTTAGCGGGAGGGCCCGGGGAGATACGCAGTATTTT
CASSLLSGRARGDTQYF
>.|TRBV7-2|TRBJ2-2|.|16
TGTGCCAGCAGCCCCCAACCGGGGGGCGCGAGCGGGGAGCTGTTTTTT
CASSPQPGGASGELFF